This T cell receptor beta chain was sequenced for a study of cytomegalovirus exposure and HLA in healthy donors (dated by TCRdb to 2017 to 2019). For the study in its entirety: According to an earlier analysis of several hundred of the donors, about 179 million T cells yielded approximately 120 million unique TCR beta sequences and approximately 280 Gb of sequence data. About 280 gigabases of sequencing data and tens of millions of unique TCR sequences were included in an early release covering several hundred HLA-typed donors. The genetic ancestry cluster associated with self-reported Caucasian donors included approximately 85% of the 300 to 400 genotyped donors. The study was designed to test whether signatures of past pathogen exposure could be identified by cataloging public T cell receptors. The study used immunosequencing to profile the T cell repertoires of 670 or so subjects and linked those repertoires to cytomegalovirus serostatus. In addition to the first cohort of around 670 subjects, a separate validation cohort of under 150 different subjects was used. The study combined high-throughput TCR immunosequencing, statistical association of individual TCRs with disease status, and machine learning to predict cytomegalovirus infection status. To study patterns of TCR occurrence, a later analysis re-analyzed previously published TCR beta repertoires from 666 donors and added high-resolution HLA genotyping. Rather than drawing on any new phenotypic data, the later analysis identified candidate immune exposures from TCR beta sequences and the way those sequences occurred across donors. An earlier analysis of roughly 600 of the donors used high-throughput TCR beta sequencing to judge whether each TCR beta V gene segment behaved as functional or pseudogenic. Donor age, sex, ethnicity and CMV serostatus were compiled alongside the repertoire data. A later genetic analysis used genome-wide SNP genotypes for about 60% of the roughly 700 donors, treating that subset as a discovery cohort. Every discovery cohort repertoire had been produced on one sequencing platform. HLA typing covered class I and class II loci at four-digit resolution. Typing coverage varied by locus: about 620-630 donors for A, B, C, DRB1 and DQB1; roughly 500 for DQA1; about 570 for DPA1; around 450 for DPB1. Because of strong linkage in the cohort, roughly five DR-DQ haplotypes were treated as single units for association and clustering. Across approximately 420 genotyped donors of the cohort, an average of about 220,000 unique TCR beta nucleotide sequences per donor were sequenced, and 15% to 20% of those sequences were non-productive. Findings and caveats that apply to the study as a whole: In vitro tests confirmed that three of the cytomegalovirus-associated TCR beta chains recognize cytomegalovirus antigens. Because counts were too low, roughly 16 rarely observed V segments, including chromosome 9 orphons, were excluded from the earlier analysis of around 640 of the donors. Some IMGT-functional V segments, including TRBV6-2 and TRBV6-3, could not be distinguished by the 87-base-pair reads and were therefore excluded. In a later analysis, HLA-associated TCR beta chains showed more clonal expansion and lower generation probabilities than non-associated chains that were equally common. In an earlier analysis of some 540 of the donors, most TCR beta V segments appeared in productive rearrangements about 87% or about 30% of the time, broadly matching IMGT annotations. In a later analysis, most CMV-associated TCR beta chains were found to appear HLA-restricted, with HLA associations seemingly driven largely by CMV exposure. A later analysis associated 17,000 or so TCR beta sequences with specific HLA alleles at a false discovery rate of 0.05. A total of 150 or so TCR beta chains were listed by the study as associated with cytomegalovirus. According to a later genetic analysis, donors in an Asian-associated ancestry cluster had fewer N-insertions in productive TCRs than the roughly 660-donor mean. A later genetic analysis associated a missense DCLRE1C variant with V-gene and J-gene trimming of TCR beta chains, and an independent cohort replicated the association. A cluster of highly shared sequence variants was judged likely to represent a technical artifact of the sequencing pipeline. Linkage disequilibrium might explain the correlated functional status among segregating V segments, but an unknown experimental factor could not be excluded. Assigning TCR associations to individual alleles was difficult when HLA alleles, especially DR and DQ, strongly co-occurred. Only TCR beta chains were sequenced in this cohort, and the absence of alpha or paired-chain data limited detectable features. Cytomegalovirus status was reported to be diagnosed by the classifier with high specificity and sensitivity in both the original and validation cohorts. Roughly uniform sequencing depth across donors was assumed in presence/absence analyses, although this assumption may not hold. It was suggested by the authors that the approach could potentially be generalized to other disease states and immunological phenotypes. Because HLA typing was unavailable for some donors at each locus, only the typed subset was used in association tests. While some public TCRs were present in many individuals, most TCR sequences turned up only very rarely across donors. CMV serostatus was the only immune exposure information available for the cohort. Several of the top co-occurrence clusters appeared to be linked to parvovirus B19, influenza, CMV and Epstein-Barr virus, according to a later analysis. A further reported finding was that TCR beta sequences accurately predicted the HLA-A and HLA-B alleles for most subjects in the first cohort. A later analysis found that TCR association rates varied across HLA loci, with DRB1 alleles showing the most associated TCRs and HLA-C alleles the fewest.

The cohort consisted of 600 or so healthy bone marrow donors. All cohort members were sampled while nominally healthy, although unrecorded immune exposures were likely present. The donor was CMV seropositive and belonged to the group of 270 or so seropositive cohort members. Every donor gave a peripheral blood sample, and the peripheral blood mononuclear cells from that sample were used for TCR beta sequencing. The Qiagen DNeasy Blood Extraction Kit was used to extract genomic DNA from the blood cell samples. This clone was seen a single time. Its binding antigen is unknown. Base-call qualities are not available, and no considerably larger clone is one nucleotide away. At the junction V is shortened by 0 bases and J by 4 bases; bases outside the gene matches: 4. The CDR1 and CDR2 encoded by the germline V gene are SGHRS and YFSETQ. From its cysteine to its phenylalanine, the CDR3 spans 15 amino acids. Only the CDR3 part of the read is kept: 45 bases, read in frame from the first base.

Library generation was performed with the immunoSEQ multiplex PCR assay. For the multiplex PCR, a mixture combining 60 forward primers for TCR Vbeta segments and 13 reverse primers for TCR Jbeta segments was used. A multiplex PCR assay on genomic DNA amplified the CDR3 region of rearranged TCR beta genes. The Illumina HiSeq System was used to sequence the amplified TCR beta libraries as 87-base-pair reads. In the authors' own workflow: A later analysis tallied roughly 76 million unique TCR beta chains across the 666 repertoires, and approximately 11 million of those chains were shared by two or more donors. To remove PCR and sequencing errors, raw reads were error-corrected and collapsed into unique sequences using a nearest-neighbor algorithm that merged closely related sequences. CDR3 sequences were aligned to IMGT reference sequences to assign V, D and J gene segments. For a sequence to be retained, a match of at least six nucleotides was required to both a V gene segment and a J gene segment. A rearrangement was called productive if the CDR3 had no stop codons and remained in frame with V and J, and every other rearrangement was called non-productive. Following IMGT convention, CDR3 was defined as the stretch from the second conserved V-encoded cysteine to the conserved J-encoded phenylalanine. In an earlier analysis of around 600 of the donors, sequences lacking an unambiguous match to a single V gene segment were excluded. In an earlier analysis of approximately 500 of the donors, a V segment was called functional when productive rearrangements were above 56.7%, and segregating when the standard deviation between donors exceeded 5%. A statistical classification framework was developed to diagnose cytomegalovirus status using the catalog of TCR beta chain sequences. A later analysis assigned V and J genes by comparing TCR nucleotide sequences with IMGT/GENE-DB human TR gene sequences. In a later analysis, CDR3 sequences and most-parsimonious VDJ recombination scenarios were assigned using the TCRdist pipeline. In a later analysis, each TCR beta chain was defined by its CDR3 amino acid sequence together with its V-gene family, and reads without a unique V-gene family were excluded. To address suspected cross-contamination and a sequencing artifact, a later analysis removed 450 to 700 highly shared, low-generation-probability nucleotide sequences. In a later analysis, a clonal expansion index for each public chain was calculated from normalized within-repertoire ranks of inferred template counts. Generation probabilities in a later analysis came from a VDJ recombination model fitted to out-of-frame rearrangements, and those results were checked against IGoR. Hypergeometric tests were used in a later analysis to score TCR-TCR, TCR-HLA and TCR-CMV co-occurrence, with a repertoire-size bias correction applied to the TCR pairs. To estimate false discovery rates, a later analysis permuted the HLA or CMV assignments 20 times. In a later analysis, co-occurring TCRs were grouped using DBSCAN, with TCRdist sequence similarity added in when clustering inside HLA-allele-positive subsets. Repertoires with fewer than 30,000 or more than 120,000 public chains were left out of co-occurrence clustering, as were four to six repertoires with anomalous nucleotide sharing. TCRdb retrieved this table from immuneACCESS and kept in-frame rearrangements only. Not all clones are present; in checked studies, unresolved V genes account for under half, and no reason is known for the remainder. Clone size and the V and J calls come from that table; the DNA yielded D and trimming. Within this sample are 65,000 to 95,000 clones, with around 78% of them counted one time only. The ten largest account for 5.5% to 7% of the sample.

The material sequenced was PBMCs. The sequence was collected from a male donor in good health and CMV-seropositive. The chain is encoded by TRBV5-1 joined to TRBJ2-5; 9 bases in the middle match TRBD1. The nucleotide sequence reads TGCGCCAGCAGCTTGGCAGGACAGGGGCCAGAGACCCAGTACTTC. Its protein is CASSLAGQGPETQYF.